This entry concerns a single T cell receptor beta chain. Its antigen remains unidentified. Base qualities are not recorded, but no much larger clone differs from it by a single base. This entry comes from a study of blood T cell repertoires in COVID-19 (TCRdb year 2020). A note on the overall study: Collaborator samples came from the United States, Italy and Spain and covered acute and convalescent phases of COVID-19. HLA class I and class II types, where available, came from metadata supplied by the sample provider rather than from assay-based typing. The samples were drawn from two sources: the first 160 participants of the ongoing ImmuneRACE study, and 1,000 to 1,500 subjects contributed by 6 global collaborators. A de-identified subject ID, COVID-19 status, age in years and sex were almost always included in the sample metadata. The material from the prospective study consisted of cDNA or gDNA derived from T cells, B-cell-depleted T cells, or PBMCs. Deeply sampled blood TCRbeta repertoires from subjects exposed to, actively infected with, or recovered from COVID-19 were included in the dataset. A freely available public database, intended as a resource for researchers studying the immune response to SARS-CoV-2, is where the repertoires were released.

The junction shows trimming of 3 bases on V and 8 bases on J, and the gene matches do not reach 17 bases of it. Its CDR3 holds 18 amino acids, cysteine through phenylalanine. Only the CDR3 region is kept as DNA, spanning 54 bases read in frame from base 1. CDR1 and CDR2, looked up from the germline V gene, are MNHNS and SASEGT. TCRbeta CDR3 regions were amplified from genomic DNA by means of the immunoSEQ Assay, a bias-controlled multiplex PCR. Per the source publication's procedure: The number of nucleated cells in each sample was estimated by amplification of reference gene primers within the assay. Sequence reads were collapsed and filtered to measure the absolute abundance of every unique TCRbeta CDR3 rearrangement. For each sample, productive Simpson clonality was calculated as the square root of Simpson's diversity index across productive rearrangements. The clones in this table, taken by TCRdb from immuneACCESS, are in-frame only. Not every clone is retained; where verified, under half of the shortfall comes from an unresolved V gene, and the cause of the rest is unknown. The DNA gave D and trimming, while V, J and clone size come from that table. For this sample the table gives 350,000 or so clones, of which roughly 86% were detected only once. Approximately 1% of the sample comes from the top ten.

Enrolling through a virtual design, the prospective study's participants ranged in age from roughly 18 to 95 years and lived across some 22 United States geographic areas. In the prospective study, cohorts were assigned on the basis of participant-reported clinical history obtained from a screening survey and a study questionnaire. Exposed participants had been in contact with someone with a PCR-confirmed or clinician-diagnosed COVID-19 case within 2 weeks of study entry. Each participant in the prospective study had whole blood, serum and a nasopharyngeal or oropharyngeal swab collected by mobile phlebotomists. Additional blood draws and questionnaires over an approximately 2-month period could optionally be provided by prospective study participants. Before DNA extraction, prospective study blood samples were shipped either frozen or at room temperature. Overall study results and their limits: Clinical and demographic metadata were provided uncurated, with the amount varying by source and participant.

Material for sequencing was PBMCs or T cells enriched from blood (not recorded which). The chain is encoded by TRBV6-1 joined to TRBJ1-3; the central 9 bases match TRBD1. This sequence originates from a woman in her twenties or thirties who had been exposed to COVID-19. In nucleotides, the sequence is TGTGCCAGCAGTGAGGGACAGGGTACCTTTGCCAGGGCGGACACCATATATTTT. This codes for CASSEGQGTFARADTIYF.